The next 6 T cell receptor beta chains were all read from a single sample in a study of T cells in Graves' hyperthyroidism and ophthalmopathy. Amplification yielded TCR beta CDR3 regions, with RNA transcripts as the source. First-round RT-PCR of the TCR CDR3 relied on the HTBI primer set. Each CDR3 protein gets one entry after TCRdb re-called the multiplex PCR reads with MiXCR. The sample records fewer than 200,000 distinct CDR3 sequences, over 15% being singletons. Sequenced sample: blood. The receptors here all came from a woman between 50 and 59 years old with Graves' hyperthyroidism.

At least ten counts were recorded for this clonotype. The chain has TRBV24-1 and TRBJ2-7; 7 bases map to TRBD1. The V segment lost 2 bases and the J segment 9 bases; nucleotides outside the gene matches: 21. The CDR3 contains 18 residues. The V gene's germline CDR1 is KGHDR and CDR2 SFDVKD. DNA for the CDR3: TGTGCCACCAGTGATTGGGGAAGGGGTTCCGGGACAGTCGGAGTGCAGTACTTC. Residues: CATSDWGRGSGTVGVQYF.

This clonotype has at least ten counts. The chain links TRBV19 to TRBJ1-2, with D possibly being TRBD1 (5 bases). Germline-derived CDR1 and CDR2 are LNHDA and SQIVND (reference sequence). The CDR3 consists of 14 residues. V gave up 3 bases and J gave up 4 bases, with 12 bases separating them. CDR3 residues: CASSMRGPSYGYTF. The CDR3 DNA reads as TGTGCCAGTAGTATGAGGGGACCTTCCTATGGCTACACCTTC.

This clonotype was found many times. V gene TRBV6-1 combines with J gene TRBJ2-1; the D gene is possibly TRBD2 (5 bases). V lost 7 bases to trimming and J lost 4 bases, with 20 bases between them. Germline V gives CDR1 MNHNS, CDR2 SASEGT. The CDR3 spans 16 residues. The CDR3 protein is CASTQSWDWRYNEQFF. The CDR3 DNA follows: TGTGCCAGCACCCAATCCTGGGATTGGAGGTACAATGAGCAGTTCTTC.

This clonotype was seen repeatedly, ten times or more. In DNA form, the CDR3 reads TGTGCCAGCAGCTTCGATCGTAGGGCCCTCGGGGGTGGAGGCTACACCTTC. Translation: CASSFDRRALGGGGYTF. The rearrangement links TRBV7-2 to TRBJ1-2; D is perhaps TRBD1 (5 bases). The CDR3 runs to 17 residues. Germline V CDR1 and CDR2: SGHTA, FQGNSA. The V end lost 3 bases, the J end lost 8 bases, and 25 bases lay between the germline ends.

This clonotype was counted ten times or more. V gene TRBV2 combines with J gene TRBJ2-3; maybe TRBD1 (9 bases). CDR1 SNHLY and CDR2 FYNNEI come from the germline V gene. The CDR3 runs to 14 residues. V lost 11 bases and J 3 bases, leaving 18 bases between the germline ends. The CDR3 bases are TGTGCCTCCCGGGGGGGACAGGGTACAGATACGCAGTATTTT. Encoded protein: CASRGGQGTDTQYF.

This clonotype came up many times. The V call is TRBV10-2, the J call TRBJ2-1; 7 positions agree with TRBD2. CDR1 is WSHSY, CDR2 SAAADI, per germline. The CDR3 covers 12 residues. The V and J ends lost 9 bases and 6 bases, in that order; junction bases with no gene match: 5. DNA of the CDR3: TGCGCCAGTCGGACGGGGGGCAATGAGCAGTTCTTC. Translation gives CASRTGGNEQFF.